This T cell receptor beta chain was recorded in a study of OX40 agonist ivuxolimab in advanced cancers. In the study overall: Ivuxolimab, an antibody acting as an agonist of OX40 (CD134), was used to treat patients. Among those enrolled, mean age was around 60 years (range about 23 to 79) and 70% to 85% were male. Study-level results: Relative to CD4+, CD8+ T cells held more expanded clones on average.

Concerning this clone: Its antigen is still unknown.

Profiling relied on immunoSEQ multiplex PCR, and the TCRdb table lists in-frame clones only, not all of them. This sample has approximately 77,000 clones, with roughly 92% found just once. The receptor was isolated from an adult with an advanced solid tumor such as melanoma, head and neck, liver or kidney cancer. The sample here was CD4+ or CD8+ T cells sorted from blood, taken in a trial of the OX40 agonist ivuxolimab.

CDR3 nucleotides: TGTGCCATCTCCCAACCTCTTATGTACGGGGAGTATTTT. Its protein product is CAISQPLMYGEYF. This sequence joins TRBV10-3 and TRBJ2-3; tentative D call: TRBD2 (5 bases). CDR1 is ENHRY, CDR2 SYGVKD, per germline. This CDR3 region has 13 residues. Between the trimmed V and J ends, which lost 8 bases and 13 bases, there was a span of 22 bases.